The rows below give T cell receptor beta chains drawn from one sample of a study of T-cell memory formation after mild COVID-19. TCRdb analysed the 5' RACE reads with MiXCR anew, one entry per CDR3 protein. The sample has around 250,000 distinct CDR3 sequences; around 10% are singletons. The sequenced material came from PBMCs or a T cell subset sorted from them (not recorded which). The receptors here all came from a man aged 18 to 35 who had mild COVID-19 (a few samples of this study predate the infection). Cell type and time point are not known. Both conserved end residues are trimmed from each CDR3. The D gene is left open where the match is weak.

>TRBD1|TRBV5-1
ASSLQGASYGYT
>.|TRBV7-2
ATSPGTPNEQF
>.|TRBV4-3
AASSRDAGDTQY
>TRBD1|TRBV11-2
ASRKPGQANTEAF
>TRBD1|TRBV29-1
SAGQGTDTQY
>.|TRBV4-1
ASSLSRDRSYNEQF
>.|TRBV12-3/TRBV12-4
ASSSDSLGTHTEAF
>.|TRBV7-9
ASSYQLGYYEQY
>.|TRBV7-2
ASSFSGEYDEKLF
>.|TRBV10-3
AIGRETNQPQH
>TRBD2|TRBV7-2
ASSPVIAGGNGELF
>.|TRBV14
ASSQGTPSSYNEQF
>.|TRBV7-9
ASSLAAYYYNEQF
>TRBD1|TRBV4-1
ASSQGGTGKAGELF
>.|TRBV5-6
ASSFNEASDIQY
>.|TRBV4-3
ASSQVGGVAKNIQY
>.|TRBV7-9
ASSSPGVSYT
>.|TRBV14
ASSLSAGVGYT
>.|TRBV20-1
SARDDGGSYGYT
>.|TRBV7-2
ASSPPQEMNTEAF
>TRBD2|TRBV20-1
SARPTRTSGTYLETQY
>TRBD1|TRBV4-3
ASSQDPQGDFEAF
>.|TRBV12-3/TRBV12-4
ASTPGRASTEAF
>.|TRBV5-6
ASSLDWGLETQY
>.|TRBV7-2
ASRPDSRLSGNTIY
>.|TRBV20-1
SPEGSYGYT
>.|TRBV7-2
ASSLEGGQETQY
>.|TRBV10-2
ASKTGGEETQY
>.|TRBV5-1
ASSPDLGNTIY
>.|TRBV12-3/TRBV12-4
ASSGFGARTEAF
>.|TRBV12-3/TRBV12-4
ASSLGTLSYEQY
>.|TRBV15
ATSRETGWGTQY
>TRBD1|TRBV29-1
SVAGQVALREQY
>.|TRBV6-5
ASSRRADGVDEQF
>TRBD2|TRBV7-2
ASSLFSGGNTGELF
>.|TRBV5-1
ASSPDRFNSPLH
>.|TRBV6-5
ASSSNREQY
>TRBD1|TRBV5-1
ASSLVFGPNSGTAWAEQY
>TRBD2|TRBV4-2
ASSQRERGSYNEQF
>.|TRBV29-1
SVSRVNTEAF
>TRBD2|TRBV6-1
ASRRLTSGKETQY
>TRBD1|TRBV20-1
SASRGQQNEQF